This TCR beta chain was recovered during a study of T cell responses to AZD1222 COVID-19 vaccine. Findings and limits, study-wide: A reported finding is that nearly half of spike-specific TCRs target unmutated variant regions. Donors skewed white British and female; clonal diversity was possibly underestimated.

TCRdb's table, derived via immunoSEQ multiplex PCR, lists solely in-frame clones and lacks some. The table shows over 100,000 clones, with roughly 90% occurring only once. Regarding this clone: Its target is not known.

V lost 0 bases and J lost 6, with 13 bases in between. Germline V gene lookup returns CDR1 SGHKS and CDR2 YYEKEE (reference sequence). There are 16 residues in the CDR3. The sample here was peripheral blood, taken on day 0 of AZD1222 vaccination. The receptor was derived from an adult in good health. V usage is TRBV5-5 and J usage is TRBJ1-6; the D gene is possibly TRBD1 (6 bases). The CDR3 here is CASSLVPLQGNSPLHF. CDR3 DNA: TGTGCCAGCAGCTTGGTCCCCTTACAGGGTAATTCACCCCTCCACTTT.